One sample yielded the 6 T cell receptor beta chains listed below, sequenced in a study of cytomegalovirus exposure and HLA in healthy donors. It was with 60 Vbeta and 13 Jbeta primers that the PCR ran. Some clones are missing from TCRdb's copy, which holds only in-frame ones; the method was immunoSEQ multiplex PCR. The sample has about 170,000 clones, 70% to 90% seen once. Sequencing was done on a sample of PBMCs. These receptors were collected from a young man in good health and CMV-seropositive.

The chain couples TRBV7-6 to TRBJ2-3, with 10 bases that match TRBD1. Germline V gene data show CDR1 as SGHVS and CDR2 as FNYEAQ. J gave up 5 bases and V 1 base, and 15 bases lay outside the gene matches. This CDR3 region has 19 residues. CDR3 bases: TGTGCCAGCAGCTTAGTCCCGAATCCGGGACAGGGGATGTTAGATACGCAGTATTTT. This gives the protein CASSLVPNPGQGMLDTQYF.

The chain links TRBV13 to TRBJ2-4; TRBD2 matches at 7 bases. The CDR3 spans 14 residues. Germline V gives CDR1 PRHDT, CDR2 FYEKMQ (reference sequence). V gave up 8 bases and J gave up 0 bases; unmatched junction bases: 4. The chain's CDR3 is CASGRVLAKNIQYF. The CDR3 DNA sequence: TGTGCCAGCGGGAGGGTCCTAGCCAAAAACATTCAGTACTTC. Together with reference TRBV13 and TRBJ2-4, the CDR3 gives the full variable domain: AAGVIQSPRHLIKEKRETATLKCYPIPRHDTVYWYQQGPGQDPQFLISFYEKMQSDKGSIPDRFSAQQFSDYHSELNMSSLELGDSALYFCASGRVLAKNIQYFGAGTRLSVL.

The genes are TRBV6-5 and TRBJ2-5, with D possibly being TRBD1 (5 bases). Trimming pared 7 bases from V and 1 base from J, leaving 13 bases between. The germline gives CDR1 MNHEY, CDR2 SVGAGI. The CDR3 length is 14 residues. The CDR3 protein is CASKATRAQETQYF. CDR3 nucleotides: TGTGCCAGCAAGGCCACCAGGGCCCAAGAGACCCAGTACTTC.

The rearrangement uses TRBV7-9 and TRBJ2-7, with 8 nucleotides matching TRBD2. V was pared by 6 bases and J by 2 bases, with 12 bases of the junction left unmatched. This CDR3 has 16 residues. In germline, CDR1 is SEHNR, CDR2 FQNEAQ (reference sequence). The CDR3 here is CASSYPNREGPYEQYF. The CDR3 DNA reads as TGTGCCAGCAGTTACCCGAACCGGGAGGGTCCCTACGAGCAGTACTTC.

The V gene is TRBV19, the J gene TRBJ1-4; maybe TRBD1 (5 bases). Germline V CDR1 and CDR2: LNHDA, SQIVND (reference sequence). The V end was cut by 5 bases, the J end by 5 bases, with 18 bases between. The CDR3 has 16 residues. This CDR3 reads CASSGLRGTANEKLFF. CDR3 nucleotides: TGTGCCAGTAGTGGGCTACGGGGGACGGCAAATGAAAAACTGTTTTTT.

The chain joins TRBV21-1 to TRBJ2-7; the table's D call, TRBD2, was not checked against the DNA. TRBV21-1 is a listed pseudogene. This CDR3 region has 14 residues. Written as DNA, the CDR3 is TGTGCCAGCAGCAAACGGGGGGGCCCCTACGAGCAGTACGTC. It yields the protein CASSKRGGPYEQYV.